Sequencing of this T cell receptor beta chain was carried out in a study of cytomegalovirus exposure and HLA in healthy donors. Note on this clone: Its cognate antigen is unknown.

Study results and limitations: The study flagged approximately 180 TCR beta chains as cytomegalovirus-associated. In vitro testing confirmed a few CMV-associated chains as specific for CMV antigens. The majority of TCR sequences were rare, yet some public TCRs appeared in many donors.

Vbeta (60) and Jbeta (13) primers were used in the PCR. The authors' processing: Among the unique TCR beta chains that a later analysis counted, about 85 million in all, roughly 9.9 million were shared. Here immunoSEQ multiplex PCR was the method, and the copy in TCRdb shows in-frame clones only, minus some. The V and J calls and the clone size are those of that table, but D and trimming were determined from the DNA. The sample records more than 65,000 clones, approximately 79% being singletons. Per germline, CDR1 SGHTA and CDR2 FQGNSA. V lost 1 base and J 6 bases, leaving 9 bases between the germline ends. This CDR3 is 13 amino acids long.

Sequencing used PBMCs. The TCR was taken from a female donor in good health and CMV-seronegative. This sequence joins TRBV7-2 and TRBJ2-5; tentative D call: TRBD2 (6 bases). CDR3 DNA sequence: TGTGCCAGCAGCTTAGGCGGGGAAAAGACCCAGTACTTC. As protein: CASSLGGEKTQYF.